There are a few counts of the clone carrying this T cell receptor (delta chain). This may be a read error, as it is one base from a much larger clone. Additional DNA sequences in this sample encode the identical CDR3. TCRdb used CATT to re-call clones from the reads. The sample contains about 4,200 delta-chain clones, roughly 14% of which appear only once. The record originates from a study of gamma-delta chains in newborns, infants, children. Study-level background: Polyclonal expansion of innate γδ T cells after birth follows microbial exposure.

The sequence derives from a child who was a newborn, infant or young child, either healthy, febrile or measles-vaccinated (not recorded which). Sequencing was done on a sample of blood.

The CDR3 is CACDTAGGASWDTRQMFF. CDR3 bases: TGTGCCTGTGACACCGCTGGGGGTGCTTCCTGGGACACCCGACAGATGTTTTTC. The J gene is TRDJ3, the V gene TRDV2; 7 nucleotides align to TRDD3. TCRdb carries no J gene annotation; the J gene was assigned here by matching the DNA with germline. The trim removed 0 bases at V and 1 base at J, leaving 5 bases unmatched. CDR1 is GEAIGNYY and CDR2 is EKD in the germline V gene. The CDR3 is made up of 18 amino acids.